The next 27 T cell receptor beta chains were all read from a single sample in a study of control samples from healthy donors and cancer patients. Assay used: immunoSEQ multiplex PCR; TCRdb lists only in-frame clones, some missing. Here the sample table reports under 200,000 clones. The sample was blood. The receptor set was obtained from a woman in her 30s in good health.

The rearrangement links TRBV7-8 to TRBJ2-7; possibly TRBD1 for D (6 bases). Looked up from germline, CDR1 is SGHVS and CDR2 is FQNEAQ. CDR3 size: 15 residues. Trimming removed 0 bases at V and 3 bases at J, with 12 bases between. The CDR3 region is CASSLARTAFYEQYF. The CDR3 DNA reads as TGTGCCAGCAGCTTAGCCCGGACAGCCTTCTACGAGCAGTACTTC.

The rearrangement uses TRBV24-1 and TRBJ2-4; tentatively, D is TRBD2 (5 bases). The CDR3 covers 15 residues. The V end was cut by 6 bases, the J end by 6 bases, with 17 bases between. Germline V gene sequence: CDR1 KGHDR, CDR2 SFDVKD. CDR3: CATSYTFRGINIQYF. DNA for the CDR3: TGTGCCACCAGTTATACCTTCCGGGGAATAAACATTCAGTACTTC.

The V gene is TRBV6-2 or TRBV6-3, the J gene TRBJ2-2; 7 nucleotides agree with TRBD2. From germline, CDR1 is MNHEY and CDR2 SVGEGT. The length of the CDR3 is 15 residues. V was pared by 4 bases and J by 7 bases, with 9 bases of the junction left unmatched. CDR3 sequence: CASSFQRGRGGELFF. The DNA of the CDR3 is TGTGCCAGCAGTTTCCAGCGGGGTCGAGGCGGGGAGCTGTTTTTT.

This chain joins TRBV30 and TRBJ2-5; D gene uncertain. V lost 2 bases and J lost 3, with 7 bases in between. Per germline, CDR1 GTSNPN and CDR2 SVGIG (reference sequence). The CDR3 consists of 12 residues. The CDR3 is CAWSHSEETQYF. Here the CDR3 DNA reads TGTGCCTGGAGTCACTCCGAAGAGACCCAGTACTTC.

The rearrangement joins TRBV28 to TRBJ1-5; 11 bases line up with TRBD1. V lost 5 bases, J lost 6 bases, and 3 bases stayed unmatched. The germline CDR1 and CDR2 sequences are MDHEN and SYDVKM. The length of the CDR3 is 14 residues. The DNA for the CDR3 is TGTGCCAGCAGTCGGGACAGGGGGGTTCAGCCCCAGCATTTT. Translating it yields CASSRDRGVQPQHF.

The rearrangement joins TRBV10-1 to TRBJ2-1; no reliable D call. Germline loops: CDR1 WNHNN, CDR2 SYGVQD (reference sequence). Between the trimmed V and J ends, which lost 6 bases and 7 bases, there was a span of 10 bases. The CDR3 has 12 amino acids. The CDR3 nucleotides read TGCGCCAGCAGCTCGAGCGTAAATGAGCAGTTCTTC. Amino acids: CASSSSVNEQFF.

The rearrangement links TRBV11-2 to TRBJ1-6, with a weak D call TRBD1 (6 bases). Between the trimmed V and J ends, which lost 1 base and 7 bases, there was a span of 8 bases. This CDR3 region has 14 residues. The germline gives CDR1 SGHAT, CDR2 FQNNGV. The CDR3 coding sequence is TGTGCCAGCAGCTTAGTGGGGGGCAATTCACCCCTCCACTTT. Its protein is CASSLVGGNSPLHF.

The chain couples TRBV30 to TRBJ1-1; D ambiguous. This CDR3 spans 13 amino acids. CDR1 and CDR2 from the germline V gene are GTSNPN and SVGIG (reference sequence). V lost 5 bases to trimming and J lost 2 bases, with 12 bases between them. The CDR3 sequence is CAWLDAVNTEAFF. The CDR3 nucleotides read TGTGCCTGGCTTGACGCCGTAAACACTGAAGCTTTCTTT. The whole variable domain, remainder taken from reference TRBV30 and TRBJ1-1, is SQTIHQWPATLVQPVGSPLSLECTVEGTSNPNLYWYRQAAGRGLQLLFYSVGIGQISSEVPQNLSASRPQDRQFILSSKKLLLSDSGFYLCAWLDAVNTEAFFGQGTRLTVV.

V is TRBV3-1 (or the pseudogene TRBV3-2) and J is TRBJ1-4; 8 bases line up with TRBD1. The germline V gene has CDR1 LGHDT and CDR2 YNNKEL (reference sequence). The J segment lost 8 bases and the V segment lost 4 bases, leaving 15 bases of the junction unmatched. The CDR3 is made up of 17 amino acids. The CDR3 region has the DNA TGTGCCAGCAGCCCTTACGGACAGGGATTAATGGGGGAAAAACTGTTTTTT. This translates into CASSPYGQGLMGEKLFF.

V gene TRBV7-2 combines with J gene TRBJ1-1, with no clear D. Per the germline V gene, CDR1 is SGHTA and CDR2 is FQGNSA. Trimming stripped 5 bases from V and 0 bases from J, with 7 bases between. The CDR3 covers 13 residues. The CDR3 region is CASSRGMNTEAFF. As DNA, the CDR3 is TGTGCCAGCAGCCGAGGGATGAACACTGAAGCTTTCTTT.

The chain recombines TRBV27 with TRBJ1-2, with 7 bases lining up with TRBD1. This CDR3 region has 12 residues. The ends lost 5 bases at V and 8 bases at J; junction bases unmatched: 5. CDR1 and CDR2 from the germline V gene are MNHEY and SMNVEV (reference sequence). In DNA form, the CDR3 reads TGTGCCAGCAGTAACAGGGGTTGGGGCTACACCTTC. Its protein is CASSNRGWGYTF.

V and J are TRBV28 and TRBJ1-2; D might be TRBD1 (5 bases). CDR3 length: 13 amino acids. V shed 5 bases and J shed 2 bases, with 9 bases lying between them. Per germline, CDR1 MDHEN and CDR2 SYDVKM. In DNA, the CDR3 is TGTGCCAGCAGTCCTGGGGGGAACTATGGCTACACCTTC. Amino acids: CASSPGGNYGYTF.

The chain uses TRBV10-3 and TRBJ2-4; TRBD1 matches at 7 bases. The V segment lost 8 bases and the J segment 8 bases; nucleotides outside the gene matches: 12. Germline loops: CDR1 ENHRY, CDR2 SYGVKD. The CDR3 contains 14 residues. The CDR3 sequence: CAISDVDREDIQYF. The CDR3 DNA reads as TGTGCCATCTCCGATGTAGACAGGGAAGACATTCAGTACTTC.

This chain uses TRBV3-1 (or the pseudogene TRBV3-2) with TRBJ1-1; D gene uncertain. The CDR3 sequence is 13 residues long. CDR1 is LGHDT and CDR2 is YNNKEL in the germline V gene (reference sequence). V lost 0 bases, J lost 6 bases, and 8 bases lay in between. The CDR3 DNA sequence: TGTGCCAGCAGCCAAGATCGAGGGCCTGAAGCTTTCTTT. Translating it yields CASSQDRGPEAFF.

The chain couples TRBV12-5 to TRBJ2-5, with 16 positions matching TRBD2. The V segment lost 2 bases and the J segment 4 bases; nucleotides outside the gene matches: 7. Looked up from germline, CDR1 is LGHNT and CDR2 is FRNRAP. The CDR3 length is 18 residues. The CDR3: CASGLYLGLAGGRETQYF. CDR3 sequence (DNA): TGTGCTAGTGGTTTGTACCTGGGACTAGCGGGGGGGCGAGAGACCCAGTACTTC.

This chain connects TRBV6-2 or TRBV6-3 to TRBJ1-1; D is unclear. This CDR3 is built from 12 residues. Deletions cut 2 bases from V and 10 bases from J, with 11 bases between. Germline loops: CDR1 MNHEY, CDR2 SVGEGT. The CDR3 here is CASSYPQKGAFF. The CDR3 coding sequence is TGTGCCAGCAGTTACCCGCAGAAGGGAGCTTTCTTT.

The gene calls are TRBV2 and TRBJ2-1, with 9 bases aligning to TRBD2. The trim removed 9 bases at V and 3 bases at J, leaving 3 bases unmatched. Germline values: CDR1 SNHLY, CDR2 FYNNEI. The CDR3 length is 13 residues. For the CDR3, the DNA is TGTGCCAGTAGCGGGGGCCTCTACAATGAGCAGTTCTTC. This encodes CASSGGLYNEQFF.

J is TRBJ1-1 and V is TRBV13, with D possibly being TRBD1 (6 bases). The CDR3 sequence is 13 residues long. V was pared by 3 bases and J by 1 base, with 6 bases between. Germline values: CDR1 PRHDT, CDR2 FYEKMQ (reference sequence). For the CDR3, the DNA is TGTGCCAGCAGCTTGGACAGGAACACTGAAGCTTTCTTT. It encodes CASSLDRNTEAFF.

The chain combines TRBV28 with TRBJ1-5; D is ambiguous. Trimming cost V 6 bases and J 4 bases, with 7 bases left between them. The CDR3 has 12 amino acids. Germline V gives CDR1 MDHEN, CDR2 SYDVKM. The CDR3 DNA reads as TGTGCCAGCAGGGATCCTAATCAGCCCCAGCATTTT. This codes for CASRDPNQPQHF.

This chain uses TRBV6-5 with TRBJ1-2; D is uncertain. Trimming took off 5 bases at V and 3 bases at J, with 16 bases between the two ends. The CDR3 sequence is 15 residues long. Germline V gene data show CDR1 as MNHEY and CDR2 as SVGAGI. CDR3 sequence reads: CASSTLGRPDYGYTF. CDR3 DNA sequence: TGTGCCAGCAGTACTCTCGGACGCCCCGACTATGGCTACACCTTC.

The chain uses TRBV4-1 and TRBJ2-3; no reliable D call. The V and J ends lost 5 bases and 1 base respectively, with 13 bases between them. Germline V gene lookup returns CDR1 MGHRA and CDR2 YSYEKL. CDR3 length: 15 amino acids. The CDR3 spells CASSLLRGGTDTQYF. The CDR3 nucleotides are TGCGCCAGCAGCTTACTACGTGGGGGCACAGATACGCAGTATTTT.

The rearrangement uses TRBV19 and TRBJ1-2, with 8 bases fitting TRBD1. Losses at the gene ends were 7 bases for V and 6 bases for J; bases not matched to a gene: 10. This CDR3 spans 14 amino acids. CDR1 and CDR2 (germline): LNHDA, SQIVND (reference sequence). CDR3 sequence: CASIDRGMGDGYTF. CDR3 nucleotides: TGTGCCAGTATCGACAGGGGAATGGGGGATGGCTACACCTTC.

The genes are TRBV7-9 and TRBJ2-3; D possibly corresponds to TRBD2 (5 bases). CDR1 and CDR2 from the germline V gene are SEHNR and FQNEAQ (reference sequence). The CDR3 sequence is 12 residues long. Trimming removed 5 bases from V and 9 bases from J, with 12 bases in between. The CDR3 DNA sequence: TGTGCCAGCAGCCCTACTAGTTGGACGCAGTATTTT. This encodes CASSPTSWTQYF.

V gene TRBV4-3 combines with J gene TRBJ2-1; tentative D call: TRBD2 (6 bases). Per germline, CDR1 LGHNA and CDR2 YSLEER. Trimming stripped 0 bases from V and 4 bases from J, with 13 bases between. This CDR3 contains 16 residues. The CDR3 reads CASSQEVSGRYNEQFF. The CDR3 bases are TGCGCCAGCAGCCAAGAAGTGTCAGGGAGGTACAATGAGCAGTTCTTC.

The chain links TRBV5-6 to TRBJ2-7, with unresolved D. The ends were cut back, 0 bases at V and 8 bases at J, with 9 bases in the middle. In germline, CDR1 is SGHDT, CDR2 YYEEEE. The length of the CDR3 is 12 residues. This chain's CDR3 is CASSLALTQQYF. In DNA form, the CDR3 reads TGTGCCAGCAGCTTGGCCCTGACCCAGCAGTACTTC.

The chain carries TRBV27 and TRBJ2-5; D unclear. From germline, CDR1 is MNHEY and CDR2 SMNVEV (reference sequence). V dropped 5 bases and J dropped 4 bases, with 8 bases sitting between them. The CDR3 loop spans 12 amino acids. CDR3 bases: TGTGCCAGCAGTCCCTCCGGAGAGACCCAGTACTTC. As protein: CASSPSGETQYF.

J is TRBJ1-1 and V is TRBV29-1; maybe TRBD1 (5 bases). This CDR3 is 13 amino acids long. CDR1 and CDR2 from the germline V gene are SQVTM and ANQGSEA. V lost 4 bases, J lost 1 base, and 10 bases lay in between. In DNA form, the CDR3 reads TGCAGCGTTGGGGCCGGGGGGAACACTGAAGCTTTCTTT. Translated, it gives CSVGAGGNTEAFF.